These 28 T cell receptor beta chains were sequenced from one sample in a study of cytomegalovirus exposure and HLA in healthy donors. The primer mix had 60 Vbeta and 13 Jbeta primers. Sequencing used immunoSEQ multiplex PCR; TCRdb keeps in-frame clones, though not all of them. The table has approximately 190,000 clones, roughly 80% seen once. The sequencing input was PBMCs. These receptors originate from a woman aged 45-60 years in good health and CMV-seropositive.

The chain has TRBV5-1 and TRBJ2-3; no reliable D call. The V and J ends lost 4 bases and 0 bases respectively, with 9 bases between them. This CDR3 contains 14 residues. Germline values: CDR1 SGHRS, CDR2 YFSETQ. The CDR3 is CASSPTDSTDTQYF. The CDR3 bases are TGCGCCAGCAGCCCAACAGATAGCACAGATACGCAGTATTTT.

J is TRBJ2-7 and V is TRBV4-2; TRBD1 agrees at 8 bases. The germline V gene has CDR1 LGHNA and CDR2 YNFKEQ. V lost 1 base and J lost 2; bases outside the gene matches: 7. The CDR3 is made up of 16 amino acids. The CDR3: CASSQVAGQETYEQYF. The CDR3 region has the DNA TGTGCCAGCAGCCAAGTCGCGGGACAGGAAACCTACGAGCAGTACTTC.

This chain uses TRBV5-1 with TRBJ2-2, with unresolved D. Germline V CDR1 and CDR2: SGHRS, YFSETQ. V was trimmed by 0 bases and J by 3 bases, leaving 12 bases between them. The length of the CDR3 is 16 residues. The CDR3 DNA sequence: TGCGCCAGCAGCTTGGGCAATACAGCACACACCGGGGAGCTGTTTTTT. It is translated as CASSLGNTAHTGELFF.

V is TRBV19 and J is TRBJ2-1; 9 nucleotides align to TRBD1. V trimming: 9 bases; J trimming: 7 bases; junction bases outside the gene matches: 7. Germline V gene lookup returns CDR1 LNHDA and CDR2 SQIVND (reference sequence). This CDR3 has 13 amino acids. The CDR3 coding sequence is TGTGCCAGCAAAACAGGGGGCTGGAATGAGCAGTTCTTC. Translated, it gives CASKTGGWNEQFF.

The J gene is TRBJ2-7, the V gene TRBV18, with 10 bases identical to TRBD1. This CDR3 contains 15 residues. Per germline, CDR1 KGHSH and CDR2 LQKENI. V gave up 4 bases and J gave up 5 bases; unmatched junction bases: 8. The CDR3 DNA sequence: TGTGCCAGCTCACTGGGGTCGACAGGGGGCGACGAGCAGTACTTC. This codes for CASSLGSTGGDEQYF.

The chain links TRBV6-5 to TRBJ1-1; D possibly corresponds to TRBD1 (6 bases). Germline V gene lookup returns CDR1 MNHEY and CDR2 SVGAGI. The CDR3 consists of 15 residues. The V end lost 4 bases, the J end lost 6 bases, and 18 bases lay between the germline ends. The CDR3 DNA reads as TGTGCCAGCAGTTGGACCGTACAGGGTCGGGCTGAAGCTTTCTTT. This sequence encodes CASSWTVQGRAEAFF.

CDR3 sequence (DNA): TGCAGCGTTGACGGGCAGGCGGGTGAAGCTTTCTTT. This translates into CSVDGQAGEAFF. V is TRBV29-1 and J is TRBJ1-1; no clear D. V lost 3 bases, J lost 7 bases, and 12 bases lay in between. This CDR3 spans 12 amino acids. Germline V gene data show CDR1 as SQVTM and CDR2 as ANQGSEA.

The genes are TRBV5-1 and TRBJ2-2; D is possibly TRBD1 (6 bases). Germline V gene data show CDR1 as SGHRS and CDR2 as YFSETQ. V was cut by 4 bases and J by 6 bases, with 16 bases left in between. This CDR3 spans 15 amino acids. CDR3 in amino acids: CASSPAGVTAGELFF. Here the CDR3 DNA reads TGCGCCAGCAGCCCAGCAGGGGTTACGGCCGGGGAGCTGTTTTTT.

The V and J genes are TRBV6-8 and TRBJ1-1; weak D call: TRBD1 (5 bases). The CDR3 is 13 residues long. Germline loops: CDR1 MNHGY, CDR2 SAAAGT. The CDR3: CAVPRTMNTEAFF. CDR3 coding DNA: TGTGCTGTACCTCGGACAATGAACACTGAAGCTTTCTTT.

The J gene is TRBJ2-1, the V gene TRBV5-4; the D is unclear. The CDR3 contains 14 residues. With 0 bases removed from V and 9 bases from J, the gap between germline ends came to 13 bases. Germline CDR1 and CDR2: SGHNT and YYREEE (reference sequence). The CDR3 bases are TGTGCCAGCAGCTTGGGAAGCCCGGGTGGTGAGCAGTTCTTC. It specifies CASSLGSPGGEQFF. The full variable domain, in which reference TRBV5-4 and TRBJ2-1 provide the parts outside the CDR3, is ETGVTQSPTHLIKTRGQQVTLRCSSQSGHNTVSWYQQALGQGPQFIFQYYREEENGRGNFPPRFSGLQFPNYSSELNVNALELDDSALYLCASSLGSPGGEQFFGPGTRLTVL.

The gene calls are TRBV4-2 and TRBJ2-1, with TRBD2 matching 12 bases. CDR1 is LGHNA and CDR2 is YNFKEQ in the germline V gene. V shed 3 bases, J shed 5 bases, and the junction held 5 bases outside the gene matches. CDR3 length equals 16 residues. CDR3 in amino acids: CASSHSLAGGNNEQFF. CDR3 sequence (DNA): TGTGCCAGCAGCCATTCCCTAGCGGGGGGGAACAATGAGCAGTTCTTC.

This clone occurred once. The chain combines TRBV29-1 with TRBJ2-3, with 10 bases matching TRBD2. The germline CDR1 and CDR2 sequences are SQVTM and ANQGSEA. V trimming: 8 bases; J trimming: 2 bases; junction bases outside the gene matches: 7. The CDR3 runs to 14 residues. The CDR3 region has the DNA TGCAGCATATCCCTAGCGGGGGCCACAGATACGCAGTATTTT. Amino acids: CSISLAGATDTQYF.

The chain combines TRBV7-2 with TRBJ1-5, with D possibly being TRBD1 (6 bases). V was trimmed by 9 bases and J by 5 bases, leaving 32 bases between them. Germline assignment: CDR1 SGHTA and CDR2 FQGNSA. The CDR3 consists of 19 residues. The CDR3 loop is CARLPGWPPQGHVDQPQHF. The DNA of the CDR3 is TGTGCCAGGCTGCCGGGATGGCCCCCGCAGGGACACGTCGATCAGCCCCAGCATTTT.

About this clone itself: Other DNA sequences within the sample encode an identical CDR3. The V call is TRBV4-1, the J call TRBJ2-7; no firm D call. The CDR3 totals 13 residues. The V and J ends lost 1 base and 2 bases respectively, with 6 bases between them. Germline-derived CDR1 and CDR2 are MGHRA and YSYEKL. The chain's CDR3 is CASSQGLAYEQYF. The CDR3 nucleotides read TGCGCCAGCAGCCAAGGACTCGCCTACGAGCAGTACTTC.

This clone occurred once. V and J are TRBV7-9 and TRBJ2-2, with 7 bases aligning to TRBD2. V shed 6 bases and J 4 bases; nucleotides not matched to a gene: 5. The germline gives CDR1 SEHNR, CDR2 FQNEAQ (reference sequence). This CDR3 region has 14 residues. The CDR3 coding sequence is TGTGCCAGCAGTAGCGGGCTAATCACCGGGGAGCTGTTTTTT. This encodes CASSSGLITGELFF.

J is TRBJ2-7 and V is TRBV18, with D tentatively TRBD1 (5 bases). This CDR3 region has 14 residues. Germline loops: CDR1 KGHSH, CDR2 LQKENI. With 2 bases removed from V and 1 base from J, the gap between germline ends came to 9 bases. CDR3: CASSPDRPSYEQYF. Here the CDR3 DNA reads TGTGCCAGCTCACCAGACAGACCATCCTACGAGCAGTACTTC.

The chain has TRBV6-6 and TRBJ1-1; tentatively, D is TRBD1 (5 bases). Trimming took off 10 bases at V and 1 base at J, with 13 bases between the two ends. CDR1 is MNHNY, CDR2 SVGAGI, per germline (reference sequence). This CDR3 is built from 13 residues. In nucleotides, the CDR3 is TGTGCCATCAGACCGACAGAGAACACTGAAGCTTTCTTT. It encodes CAIRPTENTEAFF.

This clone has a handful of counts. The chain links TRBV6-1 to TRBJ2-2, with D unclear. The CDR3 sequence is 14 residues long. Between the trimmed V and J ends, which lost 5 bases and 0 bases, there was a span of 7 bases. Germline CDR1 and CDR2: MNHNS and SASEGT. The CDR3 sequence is CASSKTSNTGELFF. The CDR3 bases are TGTGCCAGCAGTAAAACATCGAACACCGGGGAGCTGTTTTTT.

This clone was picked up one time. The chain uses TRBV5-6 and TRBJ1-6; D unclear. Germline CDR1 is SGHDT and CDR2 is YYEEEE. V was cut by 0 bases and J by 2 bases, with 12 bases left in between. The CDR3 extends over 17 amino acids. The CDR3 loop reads CASSLGRAGAYNSPLHF. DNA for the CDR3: TGTGCCAGCAGCTTGGGGAGGGCGGGCGCCTATAATTCACCCCTCCACTTT. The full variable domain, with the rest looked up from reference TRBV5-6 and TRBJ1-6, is DAGVTQSPTHLIKTRGQQVTLRCSPKSGHDTVSWYQQALGQGPQFIFQYYEEEERQRGNFPDRFSGHQFPNYSSELNVNALLLGDSALYLCASSLGRAGAYNSPLHFGNGTRLTVT.

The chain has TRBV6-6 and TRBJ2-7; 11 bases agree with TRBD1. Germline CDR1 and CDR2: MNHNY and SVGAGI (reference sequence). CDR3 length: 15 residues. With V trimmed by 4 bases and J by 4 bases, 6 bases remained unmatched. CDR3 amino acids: CASSSWTGGGYEQYF. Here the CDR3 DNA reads TGTGCCAGCAGTTCCTGGACAGGGGGCGGATACGAGCAGTACTTC.

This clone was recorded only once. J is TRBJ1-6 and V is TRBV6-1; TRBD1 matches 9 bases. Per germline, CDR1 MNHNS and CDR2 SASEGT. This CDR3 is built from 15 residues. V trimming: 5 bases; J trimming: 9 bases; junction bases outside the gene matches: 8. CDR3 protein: CASSSLEQGASPLHF. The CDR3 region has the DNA TGTGCCAGCAGTTCCCTTGAACAGGGGGCTTCACCCCTCCACTTT.

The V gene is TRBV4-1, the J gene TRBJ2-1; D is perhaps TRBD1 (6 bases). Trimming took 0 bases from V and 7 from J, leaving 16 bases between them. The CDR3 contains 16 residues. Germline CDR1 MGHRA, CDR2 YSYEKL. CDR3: CASSQDVGQRVNEQFF. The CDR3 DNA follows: TGCGCCAGCAGCCAAGACGTAGGACAGCGTGTGAATGAGCAGTTCTTC.

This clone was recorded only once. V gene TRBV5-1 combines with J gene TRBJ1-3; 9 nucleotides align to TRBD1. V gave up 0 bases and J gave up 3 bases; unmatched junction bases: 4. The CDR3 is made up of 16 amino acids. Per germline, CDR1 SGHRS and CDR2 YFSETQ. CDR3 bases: TGCGCCAGCAGCTTGGTTACAGGGGGCTTTGGAAACACCATATATTTT. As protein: CASSLVTGGFGNTIYF.

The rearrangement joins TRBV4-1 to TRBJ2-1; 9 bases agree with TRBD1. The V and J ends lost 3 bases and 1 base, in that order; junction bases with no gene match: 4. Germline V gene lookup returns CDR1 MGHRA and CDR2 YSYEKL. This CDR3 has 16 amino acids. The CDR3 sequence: CASSHLDRGSYNEQFF. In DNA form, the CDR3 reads TGCGCCAGCAGCCACCTTGACAGGGGGTCCTACAATGAGCAGTTCTTC.

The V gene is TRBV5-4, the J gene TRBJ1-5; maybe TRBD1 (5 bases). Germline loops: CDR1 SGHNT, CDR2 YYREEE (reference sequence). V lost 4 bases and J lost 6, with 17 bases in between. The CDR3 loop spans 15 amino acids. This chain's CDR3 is CASSQVSGSGQPQHF. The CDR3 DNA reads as TGTGCCAGCAGCCAAGTTTCAGGGTCGGGTCAGCCCCAGCATTTT.

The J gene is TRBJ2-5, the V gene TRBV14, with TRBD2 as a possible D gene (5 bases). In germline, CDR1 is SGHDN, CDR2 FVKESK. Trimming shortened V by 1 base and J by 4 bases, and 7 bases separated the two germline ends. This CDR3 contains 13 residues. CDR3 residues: CASSQAGRETQYF. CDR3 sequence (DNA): TGTGCCAGCAGCCAAGCGGGGAGAGAGACCCAGTACTTC.

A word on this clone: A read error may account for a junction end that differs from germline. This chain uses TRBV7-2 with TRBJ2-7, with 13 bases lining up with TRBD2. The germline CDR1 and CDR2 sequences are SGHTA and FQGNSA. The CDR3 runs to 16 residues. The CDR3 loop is CASSSTSGGGSYEQCF. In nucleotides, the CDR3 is TGTGCCAGCAGCTCAACTAGCGGGGGGGGGTCCTACGAGCAGTGCTTC.

The CDR3 here is CASSYPGTGYGYTF. The CDR3, as DNA: TGTGCCAGCAGCTACCCCGGGACAGGGTACGGCTACACCTTC. V and J are TRBV5-4 and TRBJ1-2; 9 positions agree with TRBD1. Looked up from germline, CDR1 is SGHNT and CDR2 is YYREEE (reference sequence). After removal of 3 bases from V and 8 bases from J, the junction contained 8 bases not matched to a gene. The CDR3 runs 14 residues.